These 18 T cell receptor beta chains were all obtained from the same sample, sequenced in a study of cytomegalovirus exposure and HLA in healthy donors. Primers for the PCR totalled 60 Vbeta and 13 Jbeta. The repertoire was sequenced with immunoSEQ multiplex PCR; TCRdb's copy has only in-frame clones and lacks some. The repertoire holds 100,000 to 130,000 clones, with 77% as singletons. The sequenced sample consisted of PBMCs. Every receptor here comes from a male donor in good health and CMV-seronegative.

The chain employs TRBV5-1 and TRBJ2-1; TRBD2 matches at 9 bases. Germline V CDR1 and CDR2: SGHRS, YFSETQ. The CDR3 is 15 amino acids. The V segment lost 5 bases and the J segment 8 bases; nucleotides outside the gene matches: 11. CDR3 region: CASRSSGDLADEQFF. The CDR3 bases are TGCGCCAGCAGGTCTAGCGGGGACCTGGCCGATGAGCAGTTCTTC.

The chain employs TRBV4-1 and TRBJ1-4; TRBD1 aligns across 12 bases. Germline assignment: CDR1 MGHRA and CDR2 YSYEKL. The CDR3 spans 21 residues. V dropped 0 bases and J dropped 2; count of bases not matched to a gene: 13. For the CDR3, the DNA is TGCGCCAGCAGCCAAGAATGGGTTTCGGGACAGGGGGCTAAGACTAATGAAAAACTGTTTTTT. Its translation is CASSQEWVSGQGAKTNEKLFF.

The chain has TRBV6-1 and TRBJ2-1; 8 bases are a match to TRBD2. The CDR3 has 16 amino acids. Germline CDR1 is MNHNS and CDR2 is SASEGT. With 2 bases clipped from V and 1 base from J, the junction kept 4 bases outside the gene matches. CDR3: CASSEKPGGSYNEQFF. As DNA, the CDR3 is TGTGCCAGCAGTGAAAAGCCGGGAGGGTCCTACAATGAGCAGTTCTTC.

The rearrangement uses TRBV30 and TRBJ2-4, with TRBD2 matching over 10 bases. The germline CDR1 and CDR2 sequences are GTSNPN and SVGIG (reference sequence). The length of the CDR3 is 14 residues. With V trimmed by 4 bases and J by 8 bases, 8 bases remained unmatched. CDR3 region: CAWTASGSPHIQYF. The CDR3 region has the DNA TGTGCCTGGACGGCTAGCGGGAGTCCCCACATTCAGTACTTC.

This clone was counted between two and nine times. This rearrangement joins TRBV2 to TRBJ1-4; no firm D call. The CDR3 covers 15 residues. Looked up from germline, CDR1 is SNHLY and CDR2 is FYNNEI. The V and J ends lost 8 bases and 0 bases respectively, with 13 bases between them. The CDR3 DNA follows: TGTGCCAGCCTGGAGGGCAGAGCAACTAATGAAAAACTGTTTTTT. Protein sequence: CASLEGRATNEKLFF.

This chain links TRBV7-9 with TRBJ1-2, with D possibly matching TRBD1 (5 bases). The V end lost 5 bases, the J end lost 7 bases, and 17 bases lay between the germline ends. Germline CDR1 and CDR2: SEHNR and FQNEAQ (reference sequence). The CDR3 loop spans 14 amino acids. The CDR3 nucleotides read TGTGCCAGCAGCCTAGAAGACAGAACAAGTGGCTACACCTTC. As protein: CASSLEDRTSGYTF.

The chain recombines TRBV4-2 with TRBJ2-5, with D possibly TRBD2 on 6 matching bases. With 4 bases removed from V and 2 bases from J, the gap between germline ends came to 17 bases. CDR3 length: 16 residues. The germline V gene encodes CDR1 LGHNA and CDR2 YNFKEQ. The CDR3 DNA reads as TGTGCCAGCAGCCGAGGTACTAGCTTCGCTCAAGAGACCCAGTACTTC. Its translation is CASSRGTSFAQETQYF.

The J gene is TRBJ2-5, the V gene TRBV5-1, with 7 bases identical to TRBD1. The J call may be mistaken, given a closer DNA end match to TRBJ2-7. Germline V gene sequence: CDR1 SGHRS, CDR2 YFSETQ. The CDR3 has 14 residues. DNA for the CDR3: TGCGCCAGCAGCGCGGCACAGGGGTTGTACGAGCAGTACTTC. It translates to CASSAAQGLYEQYF.

The rearrangement uses TRBV7-8 and TRBJ2-5; D unresolved. The CDR3 has 14 amino acids. CDR1 SGHVS and CDR2 FQNEAQ come from the germline V gene. The germline V and J ends were trimmed by 0 bases and 0 bases, with 5 bases remaining between them. The CDR3 loop reads CASSLAAYQETQYF. CDR3 sequence (DNA): TGTGCCAGCAGCTTAGCAGCGTACCAAGAGACCCAGTACTTC.

V usage is TRBV15 and J usage is TRBJ2-2, with D perhaps matching TRBD2 (6 bases). The V gene's germline CDR1 is LNHNV and CDR2 YYDKDF (reference sequence). The CDR3 consists of 16 residues. V was clipped by 0 bases and J by 5 bases, with 13 bases between them. The DNA of the CDR3 is TGTGCCACCAGCAGAGATGTTGGACTACCAACCGGGGAGCTGTTTTTT. Residues: CATSRDVGLPTGELFF.

This chain uses TRBV6-5 with TRBJ2-3; 14 bases are a match to TRBD2. The trim removed 5 bases at V and 6 bases at J, leaving 4 bases unmatched. Germline CDR1 and CDR2: MNHEY and SVGAGI. The CDR3 runs 15 residues. CDR3 in DNA: TGTGCCAGCAGTGGGACTAGCGGGAGTGGTGATACGCAGTATTTT. Translation gives CASSGTSGSGDTQYF.

This clone has only a few counts. The chain combines TRBV4-1 with TRBJ2-5, with 12 positions matching TRBD2. Germline trimming cut 3 bases from V and 5 bases from J; bases unmatched to any gene: 1. CDR1 and CDR2 (germline): MGHRA, YSYEKL. The CDR3 spans 14 residues. The CDR3 sequence: CASSQGTSGETQYF. The CDR3 DNA sequence: TGCGCCAGCAGCCAGGGGACTAGCGGGGAGACCCAGTACTTC.

The chain combines TRBV15 with TRBJ2-7, with 9 bases lining up with TRBD2. Looked up from germline, CDR1 is LNHNV and CDR2 is YYDKDF (reference sequence). The CDR3 spans 13 residues. V dropped 6 bases and J dropped 5; count of bases not matched to a gene: 5. DNA of the CDR3: TGTGCCACCAGGGGACTAGCCTGGGACGAGCAGTACTTC. Translation: CATRGLAWDEQYF.

The chain carries TRBV25-1 and TRBJ2-2; D unresolved. V was cut by 2 bases and J by 1 base, with 8 bases left in between. Germline values: CDR1 MGHDK, CDR2 SYGVNS. The CDR3 consists of 15 residues. DNA of the CDR3: TGTGCCAGCAGTGAAAGGAGCTGGAACACCGGGGAGCTGTTTTTT. Its translation: CASSERSWNTGELFF.

This clone was seen only a few times. The V gene is TRBV19, the J gene TRBJ2-7; 11 nucleotides align to TRBD2. The CDR3 extends over 15 amino acids. The germline V gene has CDR1 LNHDA and CDR2 SQIVND (reference sequence). The junction had 3 bases not matched to a gene; V was cut back by 4 bases and J by 1 base. The CDR3 region has the DNA TGTGCCAGTAGTACCACTAGCGGGGGATCCTACGAGCAGTACTTC. As protein: CASSTTSGGSYEQYF.

The CDR3 DNA is TGTGCCAGCAGCCCCCGGGACAGGGCTCAAGAGACCCAGTACTTC. It yields the protein CASSPRDRAQETQYF. The chain has TRBV9 and TRBJ2-5; 9 positions agree with TRBD1. Germline V gives CDR1 SGDLS, CDR2 YYNGEE. The CDR3 sequence is 15 residues long. V gave up 4 bases and J gave up 2 bases; unmatched junction bases: 6. Using reference TRBV9 and TRBJ2-5 for the parts outside the CDR3, the full variable domain is DSGVTQTPKHLITATGQRVTLRCSPRSGDLSVYWYQQSLDQGLQFLIQYYNGEERAKGNILERFSAQQFPDLHSELNLSSLELGDSALYFCASSPRDRAQETQYFGPGTRLLVL.

The V gene is TRBV2, the J gene TRBJ2-1, with 9 bases aligning to TRBD2. This CDR3 region has 18 residues. CDR1 SNHLY and CDR2 FYNNEI come from the germline V gene. The ends lost 2 bases at V and 2 bases at J; junction bases unmatched: 10. The CDR3 nucleotides read TGTGCCAGCAGTGAAACTGGTATGGCGGGAGGGCCCTACAATGAGCAGTTCTTC. It specifies CASSETGMAGGPYNEQFF.

The gene calls are TRBV15 and TRBJ2-3, with no clear D. The CDR3 covers 14 residues. CDR1 LNHNV and CDR2 YYDKDF come from the germline V gene (reference sequence). With 3 bases removed from V and 0 bases from J, the gap between germline ends came to 7 bases. CDR3 in amino acids: CATSSLGSTDTQYF. The CDR3, as DNA: TGTGCCACCAGCAGCCTAGGAAGCACAGATACGCAGTATTTT. Using reference TRBV15 and TRBJ2-3 for the parts outside the CDR3, the full variable domain is DAMVIQNPRYQVTQFGKPVTLSCSQTLNHNVMYWYQQKSSQAPKLLFHYYDKDFNNEADTPDNFQSRRPNTSFCFLDIRSPGLGDTAMYLCATSSLGSTDTQYFGPGTRLTVL.